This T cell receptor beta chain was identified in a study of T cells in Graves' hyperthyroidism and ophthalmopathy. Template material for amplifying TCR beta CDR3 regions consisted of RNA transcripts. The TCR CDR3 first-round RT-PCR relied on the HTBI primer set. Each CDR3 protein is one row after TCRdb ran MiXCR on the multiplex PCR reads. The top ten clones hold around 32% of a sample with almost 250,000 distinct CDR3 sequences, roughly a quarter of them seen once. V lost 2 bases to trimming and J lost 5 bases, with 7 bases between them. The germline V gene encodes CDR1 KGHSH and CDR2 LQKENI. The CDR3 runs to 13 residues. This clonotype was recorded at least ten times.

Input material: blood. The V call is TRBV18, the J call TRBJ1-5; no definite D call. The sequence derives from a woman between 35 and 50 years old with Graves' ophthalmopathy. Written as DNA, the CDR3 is TGTGCCAGCTCACCAAACAAGTATCAGCCCCAGCATTTT. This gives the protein CASSPNKYQPQHF.